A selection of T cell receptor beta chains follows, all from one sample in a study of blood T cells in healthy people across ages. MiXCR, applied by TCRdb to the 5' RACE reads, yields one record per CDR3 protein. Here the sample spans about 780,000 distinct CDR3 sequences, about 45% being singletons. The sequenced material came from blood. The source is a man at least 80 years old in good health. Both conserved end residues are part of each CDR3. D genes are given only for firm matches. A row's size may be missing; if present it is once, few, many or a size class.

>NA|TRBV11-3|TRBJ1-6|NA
TGTGCCAGCAGCTTAGATCCCGGGCCCCTCCACTTT
CASSLDPGPLHF
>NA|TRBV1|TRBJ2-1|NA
TGCACCAGTTTCGTCCGGGCGGTTCGTGAGCAGTTCTTC
CTSFVRAVREQFF
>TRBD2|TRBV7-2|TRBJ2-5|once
TGTGCCAGCAGCTTAACAGGACTAGTGGTATACAATGAGCAGTACTTC
CASSLTGLVVYNEQYF
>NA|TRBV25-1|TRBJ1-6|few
TGTGCCAGCAGTGAATTCGGGGTGGATAATTCACCCCTCCACTTT
CASSEFGVDNSPLHF
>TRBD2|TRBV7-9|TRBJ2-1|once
TGTGCCAGCAGCCGGCGGGGGGGGCGGAGCTACAATGAGCAGTTCTTC
CASSRRGGRSYNEQFF
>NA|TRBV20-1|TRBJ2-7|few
TGCAGTGCTGAGGCTAGACTTTACGAGCAGTACTTC
CSAEARLYEQYF
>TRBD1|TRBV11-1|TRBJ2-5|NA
TGTGCCAGCAGCCACGTCCGCGGGACAGGGGGCCAAGAGACCCAGTACTTC
CASSHVRGTGGQETQYF
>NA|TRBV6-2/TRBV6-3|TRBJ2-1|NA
TGTGCCAGCACCACGGAAGACTACAATGAGCAGTTCTTC
CASTTEDYNEQFF
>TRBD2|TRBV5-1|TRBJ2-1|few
TGCGCCAGCAGCCAACTAGCGGGAGAGGGCTTTGAGCAGTTCTTC
CASSQLAGEGFEQFF
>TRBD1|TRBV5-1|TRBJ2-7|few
TGCGCCAGCAGCATAGCCGGGACAGCCGACTACGAGCAGTACTTC
CASSIAGTADYEQYF
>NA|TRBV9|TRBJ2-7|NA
TGTGCCAGCAGCCCCGGGAGATCCTACAATGAGCAGTACTTC
CASSPGRSYNEQYF
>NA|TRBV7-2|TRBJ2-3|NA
TGTGCCAGCAGCCCTACTACTACGCCATATACGCAGTATTTT
CASSPTTTPYTQYF
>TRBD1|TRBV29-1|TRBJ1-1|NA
TGCAGCGTAGCCGGACAGGGGGTAGAAGCTTTCTTT
CSVAGQGVEAFF
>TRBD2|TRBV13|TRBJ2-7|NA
TGTGCCAGCAGCTTAGGCCGGGCGGGAGGGCCTCCCTACGAGCAGTACTTC
CASSLGRAGGPPYEQYF
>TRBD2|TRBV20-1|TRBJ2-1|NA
TGCAGTGCTTATAAGATTACGGGACTAGCGGGATGGGGGCAGTTCTTC
CSAYKITGLAGWGQFF
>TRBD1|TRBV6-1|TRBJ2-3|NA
TGTGCCAGCAGTATCTACAGGGGGAGCACAGATACGCAGTATTTT
CASSIYRGSTDTQYF
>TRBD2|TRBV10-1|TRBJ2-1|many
TGCGCCAGCAGTGAGATAAGGACTAGCGGGAGGGATGAGCAGTTCTTC
CASSEIRTSGRDEQFF
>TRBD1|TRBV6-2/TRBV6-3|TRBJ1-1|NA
TGTGCCAGCAGTTATCTACCCCGCCTGGGACAGATGAACACTGAAGCTTTCTTT
CASSYLPRLGQMNTEAFF
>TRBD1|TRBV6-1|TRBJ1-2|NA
TGTGCCAGCAACTCGCAGGGGGTTCCCGACCCGGACTATGGCTACACCTTC
CASNSQGVPDPDYGYTF
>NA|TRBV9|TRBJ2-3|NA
TGTGCCAGCAGCGGACGACTCGCTAGCACAGATACGCAGTATTTT
CASSGRLASTDTQYF
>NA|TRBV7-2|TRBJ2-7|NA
TGTGCCAGCAGCTCCGGGGGGCGAATATACGAGCAGTACTTC
CASSSGGRIYEQYF
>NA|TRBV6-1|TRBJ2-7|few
TGTGCCAGCATGGGCCCTGACCTTGAGCAGTACTTC
CASMGPDLEQYF
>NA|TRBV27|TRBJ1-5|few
TGTGCCAGCAGTCCTGCGGGGACCAATCAGCCCCAGCATTTT
CASSPAGTNQPQHF
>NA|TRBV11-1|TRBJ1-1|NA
TGTGCCAGCAGCTTATTAAGGGTAGGAACTGAAGCTTTCTTT
CASSLLRVGTEAFF
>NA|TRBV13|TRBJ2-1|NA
TGTGCCAGCGCCTCTTGGGGGGACAGCTCCTACAATGAGCAGTTCTTC
CASASWGDSSYNEQFF
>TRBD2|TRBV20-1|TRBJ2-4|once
TGCAGTGCCACCACCAGGACTAGCGGGGGCGTAGCCAAAAACATTCAGTACTTC
CSATTRTSGGVAKNIQYF
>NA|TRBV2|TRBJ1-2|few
TGTGCCAGCAGTGAAGCGCAAGCTAACTATGGCTACACCTTC
CASSEAQANYGYTF
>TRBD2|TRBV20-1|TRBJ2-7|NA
TGCAGTGCCGAGACTAGCGCAGCCTACGAGCAGTACTTC
CSAETSAAYEQYF
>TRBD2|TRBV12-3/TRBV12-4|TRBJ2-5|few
TGTGCCAGCAGTTCTCCGGGAGGGAGGGGCAACATTAACAATGAGCAGTACTTC
CASSSPGGRGNINNEQYF
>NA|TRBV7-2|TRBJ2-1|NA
TGTGCCAGCAGCTTACAAGGGGGGCAGCAAGAGACCCAGTTCTTC
CASSLQGGQQETQFF
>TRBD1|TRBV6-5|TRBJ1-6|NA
TGTGCCAGCAGTTACTCTCGGGACAGGGGGGGTTATAATTCACCCCTCCACTTT
CASSYSRDRGGYNSPLHF
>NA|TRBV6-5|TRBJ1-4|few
TGTGCCAGCAGTTACTCGCGGGGTGATGAAAAACTGTTTTTT
CASSYSRGDEKLFF
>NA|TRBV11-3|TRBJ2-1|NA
TGTGCCAGCGTCAGACGGGGGAATGAGCAGTTCTTC
CASVRRGNEQFF
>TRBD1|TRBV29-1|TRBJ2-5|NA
TGCAGCGTTGAAGGCAGACAGGGGGTGGACGGGCAGTACTTC
CSVEGRQGVDGQYF
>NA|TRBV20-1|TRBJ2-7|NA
TGCAGTGCTTCGAAACACCGGGACCAGGGGGAGCAGTACTTC
CSASKHRDQGEQYF
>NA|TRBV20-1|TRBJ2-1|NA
TGCAGTGCTCTCATGAGCCCCAGGGATGTAGGGCAGTTCTTC
CSALMSPRDVGQFF
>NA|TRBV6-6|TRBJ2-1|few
TGTGCCAGCAGTTACTACCAGGGTCCCTACAATGAGCAGTTCTTC
CASSYYQGPYNEQFF
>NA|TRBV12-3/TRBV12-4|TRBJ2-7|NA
TGTGCCAGCAGCAGGGCCCCTGGGTACAATGAGCAGTACTTC
CASSRAPGYNEQYF
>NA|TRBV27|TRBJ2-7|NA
TGTGCCAGCAGTTTATCGATGGGCGAGCAGTACTTC
CASSLSMGEQYF
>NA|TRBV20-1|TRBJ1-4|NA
TGCAGTGCTAGAAGCCAAGGACCAGCTAATGAAAAACTGTTTTTT
CSARSQGPANEKLFF
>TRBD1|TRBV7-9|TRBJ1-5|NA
TGTGCCAGCAGCAGGACAGGGGGCGTTGGCAATCAGCCCCAGCATTTT
CASSRTGGVGNQPQHF
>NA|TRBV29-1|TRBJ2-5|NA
TGCAGCGTTGACAGGGCGAGTGAGACCCAGTACTTC
CSVDRASETQYF
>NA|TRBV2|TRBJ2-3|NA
TGTGCCAGCATCCCGGATTCTGGCGACAACACAGATACGCAGTATTTT
CASIPDSGDNTDTQYF
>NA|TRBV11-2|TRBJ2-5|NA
TGTGCCAGCAGGGGGACCCAAGAGACCCAGTACTTC
CASRGTQETQYF
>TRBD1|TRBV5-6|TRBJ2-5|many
TGTGCCAGCAGCTTGCGGGGACAGCAAGAGACCCAGTACTTC
CASSLRGQQETQYF
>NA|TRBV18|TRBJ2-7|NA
TGTGCCAGCTCACCAGTAGAGCGGGCTACCTCCTACGAGCAGTACTTC
CASSPVERATSYEQYF
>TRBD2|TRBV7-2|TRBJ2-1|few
TGTGCCAGCTTAGAGGGAGGGCGCCTTTACAATGAGCAGTTCTTC
CASLEGGRLYNEQFF
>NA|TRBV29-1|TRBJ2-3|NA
TGCAGCGTTGGAATTGGACAGCTCACAGATACGCAGTATTTT
CSVGIGQLTDTQYF
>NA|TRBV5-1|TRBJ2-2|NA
TGCGCCAGCAGCCCACGGGGAAGCCAAAACACCGGGGAGCTGTTTTTT
CASSPRGSQNTGELFF
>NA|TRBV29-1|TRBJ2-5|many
TGCAGCGTTGAAATTTCTACAGGCGGGCTGGGTGTAGAGACCCAGTACTTC
CSVEISTGGLGVETQYF
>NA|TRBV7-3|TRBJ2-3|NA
TGTGCCAGCAGCTTACAGATGTCGACAGATACGCAGTATTTT
CASSLQMSTDTQYF
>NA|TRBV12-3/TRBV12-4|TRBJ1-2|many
TGTGCCAGCAGTTCTCTTTCAGCTAACTATGGCTACACCTTC
CASSSLSANYGYTF
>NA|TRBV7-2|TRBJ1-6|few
TGTGCCAGCAGCTCTCAGGGGATTGGCCCAAATTCACCCCTCCACTTT
CASSSQGIGPNSPLHF
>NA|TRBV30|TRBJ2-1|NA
TGTGCCGGGACCAGGCCCTACAATGAGCAGTTCTTC
CAGTRPYNEQFF
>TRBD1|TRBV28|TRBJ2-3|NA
TGTGCCAGCAGTGACCTGGACAGGCGGCAAGATACGCAGTATTTT
CASSDLDRRQDTQYF